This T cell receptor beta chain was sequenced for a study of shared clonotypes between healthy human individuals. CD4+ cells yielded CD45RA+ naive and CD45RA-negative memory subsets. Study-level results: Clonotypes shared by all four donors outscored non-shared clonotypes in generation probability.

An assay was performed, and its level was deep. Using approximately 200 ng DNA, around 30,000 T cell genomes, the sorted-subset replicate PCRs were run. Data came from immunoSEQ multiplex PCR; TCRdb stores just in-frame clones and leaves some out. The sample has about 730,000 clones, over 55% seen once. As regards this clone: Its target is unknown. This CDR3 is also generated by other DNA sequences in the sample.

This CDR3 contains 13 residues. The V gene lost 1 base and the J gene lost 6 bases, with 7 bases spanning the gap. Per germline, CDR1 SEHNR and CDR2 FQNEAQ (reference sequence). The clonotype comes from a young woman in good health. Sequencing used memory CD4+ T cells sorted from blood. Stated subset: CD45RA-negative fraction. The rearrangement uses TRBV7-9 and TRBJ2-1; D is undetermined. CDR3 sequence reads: CASSLGGRNEQFF. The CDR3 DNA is TGTGCCAGCAGCTTAGGGGGTCGCAATGAGCAGTTCTTC.